The subject of this entry is one T cell receptor beta chain. The antigen is not known. Healthy Caucasian individuals from Russia aged about 6 to 100 served as donors. Each donor supplied roughly 9 milliliters of peripheral blood. The source of the sample is a study of blood T cells in healthy people across ages. For the second PCR, which ran for about 6 to 11 cycles, a sample-barcoded 5' primer and a J-beta primer mix were used. Tagging of each cDNA molecule was performed by a template-switch adaptor with 12 random nucleotides. MiXCR, run by TCRdb on the 5' RACE reads, gives a single entry per CDR3 protein. The table shows fewer than 800,000 distinct CDR3 sequences, with around 48% occurring only once. Findings and caveats of the study: No conclusive comparison of naive versus antigen-experienced cells was possible with unsorted PBMCs.

This CDR3 contains 14 residues. In germline, CDR1 is LNHDA, CDR2 SQIVND (reference sequence). This chain links TRBV19 with TRBJ2-5; D call uncertain. The J call could be wrong; TRBJ2-7 is a better fit for the DNA end. Specimen: blood. This receptor was obtained from a woman aged 55-69 years in good health. DNA for the CDR3: TGTGCCAGTAGTATTTCGCCGGGCCTGGGCGAGCAGTACTTC. It is translated as CASSISPGLGEQYF.